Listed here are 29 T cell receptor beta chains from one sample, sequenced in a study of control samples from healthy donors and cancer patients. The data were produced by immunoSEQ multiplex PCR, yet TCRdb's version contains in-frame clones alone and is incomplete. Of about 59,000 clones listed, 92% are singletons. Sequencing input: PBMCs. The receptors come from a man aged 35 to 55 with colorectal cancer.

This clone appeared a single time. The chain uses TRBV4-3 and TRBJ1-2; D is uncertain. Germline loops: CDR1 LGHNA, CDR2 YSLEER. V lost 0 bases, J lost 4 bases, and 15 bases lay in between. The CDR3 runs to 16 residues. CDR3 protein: CASSQDYGQKAYGYTF. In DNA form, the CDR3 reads TGCGCCAGCAGCCAAGATTACGGCCAGAAAGCCTATGGCTACACCTTC.

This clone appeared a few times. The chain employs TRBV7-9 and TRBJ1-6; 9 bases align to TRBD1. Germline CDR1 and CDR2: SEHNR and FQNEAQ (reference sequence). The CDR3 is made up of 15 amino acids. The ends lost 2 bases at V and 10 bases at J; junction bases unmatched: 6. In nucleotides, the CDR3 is TGTGCCAGCAGCTTATTGACAGGGGGAAACTCACCCCTCCACTTT. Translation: CASSLLTGGNSPLHF.

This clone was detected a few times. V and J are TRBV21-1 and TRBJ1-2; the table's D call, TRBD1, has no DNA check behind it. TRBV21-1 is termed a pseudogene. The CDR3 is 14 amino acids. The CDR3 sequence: CASSKRGDRRGYTF. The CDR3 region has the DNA TGTGCCAGCAGCAAAAGGGGCGACCGCCGTGGCTACACCTTC.

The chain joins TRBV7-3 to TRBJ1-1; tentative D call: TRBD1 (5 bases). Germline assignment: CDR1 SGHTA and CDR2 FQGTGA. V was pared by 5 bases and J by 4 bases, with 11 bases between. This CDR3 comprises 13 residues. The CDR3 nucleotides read TGTGCCAGCAGCCCCGCAGACAGCACTGAAGCTTTCTTT. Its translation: CASSPADSTEAFF.

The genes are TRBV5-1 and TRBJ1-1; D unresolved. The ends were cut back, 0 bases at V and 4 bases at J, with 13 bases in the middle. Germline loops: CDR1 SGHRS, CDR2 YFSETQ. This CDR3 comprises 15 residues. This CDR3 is CASSLDGATRTEAFF. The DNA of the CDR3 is TGCGCCAGCAGCTTGGACGGCGCGACCCGCACTGAAGCTTTCTTT. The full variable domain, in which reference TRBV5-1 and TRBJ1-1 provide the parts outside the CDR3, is KAGVTQTPRYLIKTRGQQVTLSCSPISGHRSVSWYQQTPGQGLQFLFEYFSETQRNKGNFPGRFSGRQFSNSRSEMNVSTLELGDSALYLCASSLDGATRTEAFFGQGTRLTVV.

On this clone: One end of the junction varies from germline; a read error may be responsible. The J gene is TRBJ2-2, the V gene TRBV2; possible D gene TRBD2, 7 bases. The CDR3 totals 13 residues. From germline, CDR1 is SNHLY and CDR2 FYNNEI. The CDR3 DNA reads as TGTGCCAGCAGTGGATCCGGGGGCGGGGGGCTGTTTTTT. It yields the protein CASSGSGGGGLFF.

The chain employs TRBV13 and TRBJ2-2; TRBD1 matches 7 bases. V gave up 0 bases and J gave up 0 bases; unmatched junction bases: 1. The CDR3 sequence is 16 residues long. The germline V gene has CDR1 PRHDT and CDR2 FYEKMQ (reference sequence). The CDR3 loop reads CASSLGGTANTGELFF. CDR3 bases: TGTGCCAGCAGCTTAGGGGGGACAGCGAACACCGGGGAGCTGTTTTTT. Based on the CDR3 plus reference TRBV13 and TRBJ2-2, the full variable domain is AAGVIQSPRHLIKEKRETATLKCYPIPRHDTVYWYQQGPGQDPQFLISFYEKMQSDKGSIPDRFSAQQFSDYHSELNMSSLELGDSALYFCASSLGGTANTGELFFGEGSRLTVL.

In nucleotides, the CDR3 is TGTGCCAGCAGTTTACAGTCCAGCGGGGGACCCCAGCATTTT. Encoded protein: CASSLQSSGGPQHF. The rearrangement links TRBV27 to TRBJ1-5; the D gene is possibly TRBD1 (5 bases). In germline, CDR1 is MNHEY, CDR2 SMNVEV (reference sequence). Trimming cost V 2 bases and J 10 bases, with 15 bases left between them. The CDR3 contains 14 residues.

For the CDR3, the DNA is TGTGCCAGCAGCAAAGGCCCAGAAGCATCCAATGAGCAGTTCTTC. Its protein product is CASSKGPEASNEQFF. The V call is TRBV21-1, the J call TRBJ2-1. TRBV21-1 is a pseudogene segment. The CDR3 loop spans 15 amino acids.

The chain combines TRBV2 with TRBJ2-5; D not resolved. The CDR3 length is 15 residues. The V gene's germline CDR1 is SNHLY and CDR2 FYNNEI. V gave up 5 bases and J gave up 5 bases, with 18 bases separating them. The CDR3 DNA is TGTGCCAGCAGTTCAACCGATACCCAAGGGGAGACCCAGTACTTC. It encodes CASSSTDTQGETQYF.

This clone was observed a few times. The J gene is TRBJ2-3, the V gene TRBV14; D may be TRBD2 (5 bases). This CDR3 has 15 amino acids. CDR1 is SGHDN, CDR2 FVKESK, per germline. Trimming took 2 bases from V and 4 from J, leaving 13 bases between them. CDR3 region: CASSQRTARADTQYF. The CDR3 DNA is TGTGCCAGCAGCCAACGGACTGCGCGGGCAGATACGCAGTATTTT.

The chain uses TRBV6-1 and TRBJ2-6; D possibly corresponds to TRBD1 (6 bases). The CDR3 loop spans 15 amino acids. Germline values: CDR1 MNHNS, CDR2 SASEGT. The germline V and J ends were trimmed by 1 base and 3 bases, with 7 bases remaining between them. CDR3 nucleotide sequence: TGTGCCAGCAGTGAAGGGGGGCTTGGGGCCAACGTCCTGACTTTC. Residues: CASSEGGLGANVLTF.

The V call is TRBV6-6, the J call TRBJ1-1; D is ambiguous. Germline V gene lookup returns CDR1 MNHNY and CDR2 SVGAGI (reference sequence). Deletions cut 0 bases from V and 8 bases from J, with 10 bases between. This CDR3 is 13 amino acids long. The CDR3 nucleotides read TGTGCCAGCAGTTACTCGACACAAATCGAAGCTTTCTTT. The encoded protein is CASSYSTQIEAFF.

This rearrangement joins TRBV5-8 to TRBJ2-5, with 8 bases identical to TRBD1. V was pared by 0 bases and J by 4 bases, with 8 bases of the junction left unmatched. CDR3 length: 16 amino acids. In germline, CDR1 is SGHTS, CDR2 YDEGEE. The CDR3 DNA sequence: TGTGCCAGCAGCTTGGCCATCGGACAGGGACGAGAGACCCAGTACTTC. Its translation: CASSLAIGQGRETQYF.

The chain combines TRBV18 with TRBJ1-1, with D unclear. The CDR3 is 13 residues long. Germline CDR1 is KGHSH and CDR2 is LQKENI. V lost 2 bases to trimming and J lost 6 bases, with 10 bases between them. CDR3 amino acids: CASSPKSVPEAFF. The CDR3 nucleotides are TGTGCCAGCTCACCAAAGTCCGTCCCTGAAGCTTTCTTT.

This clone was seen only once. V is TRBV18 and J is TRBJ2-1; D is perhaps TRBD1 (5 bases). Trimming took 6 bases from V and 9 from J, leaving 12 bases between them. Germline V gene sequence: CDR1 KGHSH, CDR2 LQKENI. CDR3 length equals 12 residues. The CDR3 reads CASSQGDAEQFF. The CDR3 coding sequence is TGTGCCAGCTCCCAGGGTGATGCTGAGCAGTTCTTC.

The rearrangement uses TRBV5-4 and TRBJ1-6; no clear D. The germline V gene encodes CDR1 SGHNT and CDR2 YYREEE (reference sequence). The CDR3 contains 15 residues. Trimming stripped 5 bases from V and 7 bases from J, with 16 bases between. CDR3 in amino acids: CASSLSGVANSPLHF. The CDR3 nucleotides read TGTGCCAGCAGTTTAAGTGGGGTTGCGAATTCACCCCTCCACTTT.

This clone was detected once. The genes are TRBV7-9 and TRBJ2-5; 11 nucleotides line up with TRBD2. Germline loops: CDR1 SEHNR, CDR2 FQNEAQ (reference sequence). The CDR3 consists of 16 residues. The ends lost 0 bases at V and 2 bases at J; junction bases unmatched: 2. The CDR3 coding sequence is TGTGCCAGCAGCTTAGCGCCTAGCGGGGGGCAAGAGACCCAGTACTTC. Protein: CASSLAPSGGQETQYF.

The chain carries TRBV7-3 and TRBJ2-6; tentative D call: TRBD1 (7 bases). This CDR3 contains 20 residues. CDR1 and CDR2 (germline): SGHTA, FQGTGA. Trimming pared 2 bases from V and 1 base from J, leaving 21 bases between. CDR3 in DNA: TGTGCCAGCAGCTTATTGTCGACAGGGACTGCAAGTTCTGGGGCCAACGTCCTGACTTTC. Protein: CASSLLSTGTASSGANVLTF.

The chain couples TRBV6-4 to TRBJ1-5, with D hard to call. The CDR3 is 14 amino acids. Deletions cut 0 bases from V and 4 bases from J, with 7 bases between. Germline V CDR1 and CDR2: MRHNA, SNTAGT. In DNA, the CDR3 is TGTGCCAGCAGTGACTCTTACGTGAATCAGCCCCAGCATTTT. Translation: CASSDSYVNQPQHF.

For the CDR3, the DNA is TGTGCCAGCAGTCCCCAGGGTTCTGGAAACACCATATATTTT. Its translation: CASSPQGSGNTIYF. This rearrangement joins TRBV16 to TRBJ1-3; weak D call: TRBD1 (5 bases). Germline CDR1 reads KGHSY; CDR2 reads FQNENV. Trimming removed 6 bases at V and 1 base at J, with 10 bases between. The CDR3 loop spans 14 amino acids.

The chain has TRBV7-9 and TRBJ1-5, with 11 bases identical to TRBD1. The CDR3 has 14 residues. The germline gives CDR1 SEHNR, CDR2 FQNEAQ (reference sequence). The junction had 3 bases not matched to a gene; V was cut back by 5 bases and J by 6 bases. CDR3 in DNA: TGTGCCAGCAGCGGACAGGGGGCATCTCAGCCCCAGCATTTT. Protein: CASSGQGASQPQHF.

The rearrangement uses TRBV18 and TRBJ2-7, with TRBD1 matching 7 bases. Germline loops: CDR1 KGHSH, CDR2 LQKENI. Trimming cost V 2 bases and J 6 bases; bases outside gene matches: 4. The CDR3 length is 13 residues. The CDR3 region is CASSPVTGPEQYF. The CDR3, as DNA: TGTGCCAGCTCACCAGTGACAGGGCCCGAGCAGTACTTC.

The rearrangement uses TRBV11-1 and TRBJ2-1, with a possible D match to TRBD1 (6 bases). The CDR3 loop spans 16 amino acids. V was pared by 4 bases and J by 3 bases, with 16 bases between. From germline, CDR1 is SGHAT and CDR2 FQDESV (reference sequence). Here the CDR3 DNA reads TGTGCCAGCAGCTCGCGGCGGACAGCCCTCTACAATGAGCAGTTCTTC. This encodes CASSSRRTALYNEQFF.

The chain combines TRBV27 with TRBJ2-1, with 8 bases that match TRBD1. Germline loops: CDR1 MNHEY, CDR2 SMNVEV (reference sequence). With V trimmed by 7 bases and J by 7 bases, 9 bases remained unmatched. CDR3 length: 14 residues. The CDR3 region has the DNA TGTGCCAGCACCAAGACAGGGGCTTTGAATGAGCAGTTCTTC. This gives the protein CASTKTGALNEQFF.

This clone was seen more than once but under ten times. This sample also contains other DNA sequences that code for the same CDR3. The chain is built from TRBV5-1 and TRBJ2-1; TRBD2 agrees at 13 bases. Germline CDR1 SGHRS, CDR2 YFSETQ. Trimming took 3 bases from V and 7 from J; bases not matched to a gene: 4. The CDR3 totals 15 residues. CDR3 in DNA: TGCGCCAGCAGCTATACTAGCGGGGGGGCGAATGAGCAGTTCTTC. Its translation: CASSYTSGGANEQFF.

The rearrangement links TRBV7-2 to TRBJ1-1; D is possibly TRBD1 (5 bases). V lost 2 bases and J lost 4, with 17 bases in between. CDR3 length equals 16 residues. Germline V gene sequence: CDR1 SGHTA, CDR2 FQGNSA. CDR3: CASSLFTGGSSTEAFF. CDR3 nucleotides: TGTGCCAGCAGCTTATTTACTGGGGGTTCCAGCACTGAAGCTTTCTTT.

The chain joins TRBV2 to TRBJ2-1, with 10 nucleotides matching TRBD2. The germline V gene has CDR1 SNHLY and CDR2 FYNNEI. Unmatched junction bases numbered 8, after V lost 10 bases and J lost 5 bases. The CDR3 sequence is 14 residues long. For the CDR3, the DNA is TGTGCCACCCAGCGGGGGGGCGGCCACAATGAGCAGTTCTTC. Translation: CATQRGGGHNEQFF.

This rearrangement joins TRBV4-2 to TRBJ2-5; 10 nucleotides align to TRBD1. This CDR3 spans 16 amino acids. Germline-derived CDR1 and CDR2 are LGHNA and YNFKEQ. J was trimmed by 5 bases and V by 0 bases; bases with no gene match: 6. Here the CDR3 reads CASSQEGTGESETQYF. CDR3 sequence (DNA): TGTGCCAGCAGCCAAGAAGGGACAGGGGAGTCGGAGACCCAGTACTTC.